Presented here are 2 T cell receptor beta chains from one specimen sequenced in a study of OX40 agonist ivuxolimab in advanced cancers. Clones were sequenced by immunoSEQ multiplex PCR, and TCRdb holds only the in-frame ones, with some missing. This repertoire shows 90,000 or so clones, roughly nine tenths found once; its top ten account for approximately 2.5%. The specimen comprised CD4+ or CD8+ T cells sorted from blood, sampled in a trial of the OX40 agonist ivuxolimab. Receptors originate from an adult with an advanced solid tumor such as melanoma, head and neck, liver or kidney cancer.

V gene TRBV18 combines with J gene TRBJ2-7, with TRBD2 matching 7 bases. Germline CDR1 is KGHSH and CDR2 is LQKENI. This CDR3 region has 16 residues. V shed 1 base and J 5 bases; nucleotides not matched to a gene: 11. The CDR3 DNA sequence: TGTGCCAGCTCACCACAAGTTACTAGCGTTATCGACGAGCAGTACTTC. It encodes CASSPQVTSVIDEQYF. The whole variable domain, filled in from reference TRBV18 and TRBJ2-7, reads NAGVMQNPRHLVRRRGQEARLRCSPMKGHSHVYWYRQLPEEGLKFMVYLQKENIIDESGMPKERFSAEFPKEGPSILRIQQVVRGDSAAYFCASSPQVTSVIDEQYFGPGTRLTVT.

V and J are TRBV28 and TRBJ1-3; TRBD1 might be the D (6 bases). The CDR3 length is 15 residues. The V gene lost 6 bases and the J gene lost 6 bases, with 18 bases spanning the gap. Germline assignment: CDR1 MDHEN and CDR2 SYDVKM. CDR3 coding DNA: TGTGCCAGCAGCCCCGGGGGGGGGCGCACAAACACCATATATTTT. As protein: CASSPGGGRTNTIYF. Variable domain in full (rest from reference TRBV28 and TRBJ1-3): DVKVTQSSRYLVKRTGEKVFLECVQDMDHENMFWYRQDPGLGLRLIYFSYDVKMKEKGDIPEGYSVSREKKERFSLILESASTNQTSMYLCASSPGGGRTNTIYFGEGSWLTVV.